A selection of T cell receptor beta chains follows, all from one sample in a study of liver allograft versus peripheral blood T cells. Via MiXCR, TCRdb re-called the reads, giving one row per CDR3 protein. This table has 8,000 or so distinct CDR3 sequences, 18% appearing once. These receptors were taken from a human patient who had a liver transplant. Some T cells here may be from the graft donor. The CDR3 runs from the conserved cysteine through the conserved F or W. The D gene is left open where the match is weak. Not every row has a clone size; where given, it reads once, few, many or a size class.

j_gene	v_gene	d_gene	abundance	CDR3aa	CDR3nt
TRBJ2-7	TRBV30	TRBD1	few	CAWSLFGDRAYEQYF	TGTGCCTGGAGTCTCTTCGGGGACAGAGCCTACGAGCAGTACTTC
TRBJ1-4	TRBV20-1	.	few	CSASSREEKLFF	TGCAGTGCTAGTTCTCGGGAGGAAAAACTGTTTTTT
TRBJ1-6	TRBV6-6	.	medium-sized	CASSYDLSRENSPLHF	TGTGCCAGCAGTTACGATCTGTCACGGGAAAATTCACCCCTCCACTTT
TRBJ1-1	TRBV29-1	.	medium-sized	CSVALGVEAFF	TGCAGCGTCGCTCTTGGGGTTGAAGCTTTCTTT
TRBJ2-7	TRBV20-1	.	few	CSAPRAAGTSYEQYF	TGCAGTGCCCCCCGCGCTGCCGGCACCTCCTACGAGCAGTACTTC
TRBJ1-6	TRBV7-9	.	many	CASSASNSPLHF	TGTGCCAGCAGCGCTTCGAATTCACCCCTCCACTTT
TRBJ2-6	TRBV27	.	medium-sized	CASSQGTGANVLTF	TGTGCCAGCAGTCAGGGAACCGGGGCCAACGTCCTGACTTTC
TRBJ2-3	TRBV30	.	.	CAWSQDYPSGYF	TGTGCCTGGAGCCAAGACTATCCATCGGGGTATTTT
TRBJ2-5	TRBV9	.	medium-sized	CASSVGGAKTQYF	TGTGCCAGCAGCGTAGGGGGCGCGAAGACCCAGTACTTC
TRBJ2-5	TRBV7-2	.	medium-sized	CASSLMRGSGETQYF	TGTGCCAGCAGCTTAATGAGAGGGAGTGGAGAGACCCAGTACTTC
TRBJ2-1	TRBV7-2	TRBD2	medium-sized	CASSSLKPGLAGSEQFF	TGTGCCAGCAGCTCACTTAAACCGGGACTAGCGGGGTCTGAGCAGTTCTTC
TRBJ1-1	TRBV24-1	.	.	CATTPGAGTEAFF	TGTGCCACCACCCCGGGGGCAGGCACTGAAGCTTTCTTT
TRBJ1-1	TRBV12-3/TRBV12-4	.	few	CASRPGPASAFF	TGTGCCAGCAGACCCGGGCCAGCCTCGGCTTTCTTT
TRBJ2-7	TRBV27	.	.	CASSFPDRPSYEQYF	TGTGCCAGCAGTTTCCCAGACAGGCCCTCCTACGAGCAGTACTTC
TRBJ1-1	TRBV7-2	.	medium-sized	CASSLMGPGTEAFF	TGTGCCAGCAGCTTAATGGGGCCGGGCACTGAAGCTTTCTTT
TRBJ2-6	TRBV7-3	TRBD1	few	CASSQQPGTGPGANVLTF	TGTGCCAGCAGCCAACAACCCGGGACAGGGCCTGGGGCCAACGTCCTGACTTTC
TRBJ1-4	TRBV7-9	.	medium-sized	CASSQDTLTQKLFF	TGTGCCAGCAGCCAAGACACCCTAACTCAAAAACTGTTTTTT
TRBJ1-1	TRBV16	.	medium-sized	CASSQSRNTEAFF	TGTGCCAGCAGCCAATCGAGGAACACTGAAGCTTTCTTT
TRBJ1-3	TRBV20-1	.	.	CSAIQSSGNTIYF	TGCAGTGCTATACAAAGCTCTGGAAACACCATATATTTT
TRBJ1-1	TRBV7-2	TRBD1	medium-sized	CASSSHRGRTEAFF	TGTGCCAGCAGCTCCCACAGGGGGCGGACTGAAGCTTTCTTT
TRBJ2-7	TRBV6-5	.	many	CASSYSPQGGYEQYF	TGTGCCAGCAGTTACTCGCCTCAGGGAGGCTACGAGCAGTACTTC
TRBJ1-1	TRBV12-3/TRBV12-4	.	few	CASSLIGGTEAFF	TGTGCCAGCAGTTTAATAGGTGGAACTGAAGCTTTCTTT
TRBJ2-2	TRBV9	TRBD1	.	CASSLRTGLSGGELFF	TGTGCCAGCAGCCTACGGACAGGGCTCTCTGGCGGGGAGCTGTTTTTT
TRBJ1-4	TRBV20-1	TRBD1	.	CSASRIDRGLGEKLFF	TGCAGTGCTAGCCGGATCGACAGGGGGTTAGGAGAAAAACTGTTTTTT
TRBJ2-4	TRBV6-5	.	medium-sized	CASSYSTPAFKNIQYF	TGTGCCAGCAGTTACTCGACCCCGGCGTTCAAAAACATTCAGTACTTC
TRBJ2-7	TRBV5-4	TRBD1	few	CASSFRDRGYEQYF	TGTGCCAGCAGCTTCCGGGACAGGGGGTATGAGCAGTACTTC
TRBJ1-2	TRBV18	.	.	CASSPLGDFDGYTF	TGTGCCAGCTCACCACTTGGGGACTTCGATGGCTACACCTTC
TRBJ2-2	TRBV19	.	.	CASRRVGTGELFF	TGTGCCAGTAGAAGGGTTGGGACCGGGGAGCTGTTTTTT
TRBJ2-2	TRBV10-3	.	many	CAISGNSQAGELFF	TGTGCCATCAGTGGGAACAGTCAGGCCGGGGAGCTGTTTTTT
TRBJ1-1	TRBV19	.	many	CASYTEAFF	TGTGCCAGCTACACTGAAGCTTTCTTT
TRBJ1-1	TRBV24-1	.	medium-sized	CATSDTGTHTEAFF	TGTGCCACCAGTGATACCGGGACACACACTGAAGCTTTCTTT